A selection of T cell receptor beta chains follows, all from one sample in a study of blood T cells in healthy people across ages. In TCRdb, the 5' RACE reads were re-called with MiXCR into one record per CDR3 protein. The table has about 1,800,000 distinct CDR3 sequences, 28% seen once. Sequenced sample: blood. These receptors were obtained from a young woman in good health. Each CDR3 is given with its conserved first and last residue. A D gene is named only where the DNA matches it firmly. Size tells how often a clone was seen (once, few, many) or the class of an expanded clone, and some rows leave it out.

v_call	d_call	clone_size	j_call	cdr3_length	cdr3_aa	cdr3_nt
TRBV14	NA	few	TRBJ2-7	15	CASSTQGWGGYEQYF	TGTGCCAGCAGCACCCAAGGCTGGGGAGGCTACGAGCAGTACTTC
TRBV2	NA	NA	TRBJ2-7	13	CASSEVTGYEQYF	TGTGCCAGCAGTGAAGTGACAGGCTACGAGCAGTACTTC
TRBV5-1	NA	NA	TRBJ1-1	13	CASRGEGNTEAFF	TGCGCCAGCAGGGGGGAGGGGAACACTGAAGCTTTCTTT
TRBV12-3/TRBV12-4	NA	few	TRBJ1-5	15	CASSPADSSNQPQHF	TGTGCCAGCAGTCCAGCGGACTCTAGCAATCAGCCCCAGCATTTT
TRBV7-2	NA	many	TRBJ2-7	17	CASSLAWTYYLSYEQYF	TGTGCCAGCAGCTTAGCGTGGACCTACTACCTCTCCTACGAGCAGTACTTC
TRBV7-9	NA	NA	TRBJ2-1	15	CASSLIGGGHNEQFF	TGTGCCAGCAGCTTAATTGGAGGTGGCCACAATGAGCAGTTCTTC
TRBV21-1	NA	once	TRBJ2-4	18	CASSKEGGRGALYNEQYF	TGTGCCAGCAGCAAAGAGGGGGGAAGGGGAGCCCTCTACAATGAGCAGTACTTC
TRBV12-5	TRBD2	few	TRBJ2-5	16	CASGLTGGPSGETQYF	TGTGCTAGTGGTCTAACGGGGGGGCCTAGTGGCGAGACCCAGTACTTC
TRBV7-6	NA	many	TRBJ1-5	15	CASSLETASNQPQHF	TGTGCCAGCAGCTTAGAGACAGCGAGCAATCAGCCCCAGCATTTT
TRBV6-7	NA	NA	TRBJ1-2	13	CASSCPGNTHGTF	TGTGCCAGCAGTTGTCCGGGAAATACCCACGGCACCTTC
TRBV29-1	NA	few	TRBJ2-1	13	CSVGGWGGNEQFF	TGCAGCGTTGGGGGCTGGGGCGGCAATGAGCAGTTCTTC
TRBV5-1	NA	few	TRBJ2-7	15	CASSLRDSINYEQYF	TGCGCCAGCAGCTTGCGAGACAGTATAAACTACGAGCAGTACTTC
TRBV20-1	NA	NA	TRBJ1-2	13	CSARDRDVGGYTF	TGCAGTGCTAGAGATCGGGACGTGGGCGGCTACACCTTC
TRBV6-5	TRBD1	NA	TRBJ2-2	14	CASRDRAYTGELFF	TGTGCCAGCCGGGACAGGGCCTACACCGGGGAGCTGTTTTTT
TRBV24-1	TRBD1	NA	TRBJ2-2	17	CATSDETRTGNTGELFF	TGTGCCACCAGTGATGAGACCCGGACAGGGAACACCGGGGAGCTGTTTTTT
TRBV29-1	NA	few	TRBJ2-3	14	CSVDDGSFADTQYF	TGCAGCGTTGATGACGGGAGTTTCGCAGATACGCAGTATTTT
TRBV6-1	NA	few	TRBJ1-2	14	CASSEAGDEYGYTF	TGTGCCAGCAGTGAAGCAGGAGATGAATATGGCTACACCTTC
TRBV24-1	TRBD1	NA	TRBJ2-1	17	CATSDSKTGAANNEQFF	TGTGCCACCAGTGATTCAAAGACAGGGGCTGCCAACAATGAGCAGTTCTTC
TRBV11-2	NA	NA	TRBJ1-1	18	CASTPNPRRRDMNTEAFF	TGTGCCAGCACGCCTAACCCGCGGCGCCGGGACATGAACACTGAAGCTTTCTTT
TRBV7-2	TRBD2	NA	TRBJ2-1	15	CASSYGAGGYNEQFF	TGTGCCAGCAGCTACGGGGCGGGAGGATACAATGAGCAGTTCTTC
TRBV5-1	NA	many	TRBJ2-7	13	CASSVDWGYEQYF	TGCGCCAGCAGCGTGGATTGGGGGTACGAGCAGTACTTC
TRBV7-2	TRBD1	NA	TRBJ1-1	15	CASSWPGQGTTEAFF	TGTGCCAGCAGCTGGCCGGGACAGGGTACCACTGAAGCTTTCTTT
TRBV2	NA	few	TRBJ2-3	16	CASSDSAGGSTYTQYF	TGTGCCAGCAGTGACTCCGCCGGTGGAAGCACATATACGCAGTATTTT
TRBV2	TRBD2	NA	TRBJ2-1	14	CAGSTGTSGYEQFF	TGTGCCGGCAGCACCGGGACTAGCGGGTATGAGCAGTTCTTC
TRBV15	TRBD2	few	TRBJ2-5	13	CATARLAEETQYF	TGTGCCACCGCGAGGCTAGCGGAAGAGACCCAGTACTTC
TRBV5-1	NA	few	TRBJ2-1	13	CASSLVSDNEQFF	TGCGCCAGCAGCTTAGTGTCAGACAATGAGCAGTTCTTC
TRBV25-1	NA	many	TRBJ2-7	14	CASSRGGQGNEQYF	TGTGCCAGCAGTCGAGGGGGGCAGGGAAACGAGCAGTACTTC
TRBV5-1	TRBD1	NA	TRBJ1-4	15	CASSRGQSNNEKLFF	TGCGCCAGCAGCCGGGGACAGTCGAATAATGAAAAACTGTTTTTT
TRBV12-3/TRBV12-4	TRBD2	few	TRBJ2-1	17	CASRGGAASGTYNEQFF	TGTGCCAGCAGGGGGGGGGCGGCTAGCGGGACGTACAATGAGCAGTTCTTC
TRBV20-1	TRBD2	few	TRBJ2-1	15	CSAYGTSGSRNEQFF	TGCAGTGCCTACGGGACTAGCGGGAGTCGTAATGAGCAGTTCTTC
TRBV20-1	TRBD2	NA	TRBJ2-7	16	CSASEGTSGGSYEQYF	TGCAGTGCGTCAGAGGGTACTAGCGGGGGGTCCTACGAGCAGTACTTC
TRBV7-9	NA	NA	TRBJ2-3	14	CASSQWGMADTQYF	TGTGCCAGCAGCCAGTGGGGGATGGCTGATACGCAGTATTTT
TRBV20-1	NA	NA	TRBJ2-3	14	CSASRGGSTDTQYF	TGCAGTGCTAGTAGAGGGGGGAGCACAGATACGCAGTATTTT
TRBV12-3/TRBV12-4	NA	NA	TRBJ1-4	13	CASKSPVNEKLFF	TGTGCCAGCAAATCCCCAGTGAATGAAAAACTGTTTTTT
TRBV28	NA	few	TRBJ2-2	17	CASSLFPGGVNTGELFF	TGTGCCAGCAGTTTATTCCCAGGGGGGGTGAACACCGGGGAGCTGTTTTTT
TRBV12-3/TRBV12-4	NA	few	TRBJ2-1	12	CASSRTEDEQFF	TGTGCCAGCAGTAGGACGGAGGATGAGCAGTTCTTC
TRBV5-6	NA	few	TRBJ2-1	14	CASSLAGSSREQFF	TGTGCCAGCAGCTTGGCCGGGTCTAGCCGGGAGCAGTTCTTC
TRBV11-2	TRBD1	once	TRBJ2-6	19	CAGSSFRGQRSSGANVLTF	TGTGCCGGCAGCTCCTTCCGGGGACAGCGGAGCTCTGGGGCCAACGTCCTGACTTTC
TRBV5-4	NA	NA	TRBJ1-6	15	CASTEQGFRNSPLHF	TGTGCCAGCACCGAACAGGGTTTTAGGAATTCACCCCTCCACTTT
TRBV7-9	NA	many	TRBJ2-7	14	CASRTSGDSYEQYF	TGTGCCAGCAGGACCTCGGGCGACTCCTACGAGCAGTACTTC